The next 9 T cell receptor beta chains were all read from a single sample in a study of shared clonotypes between healthy human individuals. Assay used: immunoSEQ multiplex PCR; TCRdb lists only in-frame clones, some missing. This sample has about 2 million clones; approximately 95% occur once, and the top ten carry about 1.1%. The naive CD8 fraction comprised CD45RO-negative cells positively selected for CCR7 and excluded terminally differentiated effector memory CD45RA+ cells. The sample taken for sequencing was naive CD8+ T cells sorted from blood. The source of these receptors is a man aged 18 to 30 in good health.

The chain has TRBV11-2 and TRBJ2-1, with D maybe TRBD2 (6 bases). Trimming left V 1 base short and J 8 bases short, with 12 bases between. The CDR3 has 14 residues. CDR1 is SGHAT and CDR2 is FQNNGV in the germline V gene. CDR3 protein: CASSLAGGMDEQFF. For the CDR3, the DNA is TGTGCCAGCAGCTTAGCCGGGGGAATGGATGAGCAGTTCTTC.

The V call is TRBV30, the J call TRBJ2-1; 14 nucleotides align to TRBD2. Germline V gene data show CDR1 as GTSNPN and CDR2 as SVGIG (reference sequence). The length of the CDR3 is 17 residues. J was trimmed by 7 bases and V by 4 bases; bases with no gene match: 12. CDR3 region: CAWTGLAGEGWGNEQFF. The CDR3 nucleotides are TGTGCCTGGACGGGACTAGCGGGAGAGGGGTGGGGGAATGAGCAGTTCTTC.

The chain couples TRBV28 to TRBJ1-1, with D perhaps matching TRBD1 (5 bases). V was cut by 6 bases and J by 6 bases, with 14 bases left in between. The CDR3 loop spans 13 amino acids. The germline CDR1 and CDR2 sequences are MDHEN and SYDVKM. CDR3 nucleotides: TGTGCCAGCAGGGGAGGAGGAGGGGCTGAAGCTTTCTTT. Translating gives CASRGGGGAEAFF.

The CDR3 coding sequence is TGTGCCAGCAGTTTCAGCCCTAGCACAGATACGCAGTATTTT. Its protein is CASSFSPSTDTQYF. The chain couples TRBV6-5 to TRBJ2-3, with D unclear. Per the germline V gene, CDR1 is MNHEY and CDR2 is SVGAGI. This CDR3 comprises 14 residues. V lost 4 bases and J lost 0, with 8 bases in between.

V is TRBV9 and J is TRBJ1-6; D remains ambiguous. This CDR3 is 17 amino acids long. Trimming pared 3 bases from V and 8 bases from J, leaving 21 bases between. In germline, CDR1 is SGDLS, CDR2 YYNGEE. The CDR3 here is CASSGLRVEDTDSPLHF. In nucleotides, the CDR3 is TGTGCCAGCAGCGGTTTGAGGGTGGAGGATACAGATTCACCCCTCCACTTT.

V and J are TRBV6-6 and TRBJ2-3, with a tentative D call TRBD2 (6 bases). The CDR3 loop spans 16 amino acids. Per germline, CDR1 MNHNY and CDR2 SVGAGI (reference sequence). V was pared by 5 bases and J by 2 bases, with 17 bases between. The CDR3: CASSTPGLASTDTQYF. CDR3 in DNA: TGTGCCAGCAGTACGCCGGGGCTAGCGTCCACAGATACGCAGTATTTT.

The chain couples TRBV5-1 to TRBJ2-2, with D maybe TRBD2 (5 bases). The CDR3 totals 13 residues. Between the trimmed V and J ends, which lost 0 bases and 7 bases, there was a span of 7 bases. Germline loops: CDR1 SGHRS, CDR2 YFSETQ. The CDR3 protein is CASSLVGGGELFF. In nucleotides, the CDR3 is TGCGCCAGCAGCTTGGTAGGAGGCGGGGAGCTGTTTTTT.

V and J are TRBV4-1 and TRBJ1-2, with D perhaps TRBD1 (5 bases). The CDR3 sequence is 14 residues long. The V gene's germline CDR1 is MGHRA and CDR2 YSYEKL. V was trimmed by 0 bases and J by 13 bases, leaving 18 bases between them. The CDR3 DNA sequence: TGCGCCAGCAGCCAAGATCTCCAGGGAGCCGATTTCACCTTC. This codes for CASSQDLQGADFTF.

The chain links TRBV7-2 to TRBJ1-2; D may be TRBD1 (6 bases). Trimming removed 8 bases at V and 2 bases at J, with 21 bases between. There are 16 residues in the CDR3. Germline V lookup: CDR1 SGHTA, CDR2 FQGNSA. CDR3 residues: CASSPSWGDNNYGYTF. The CDR3 region has the DNA TGTGCCAGCTCGCCCTCGTGGGGGGACAACAACTATGGCTACACCTTC.